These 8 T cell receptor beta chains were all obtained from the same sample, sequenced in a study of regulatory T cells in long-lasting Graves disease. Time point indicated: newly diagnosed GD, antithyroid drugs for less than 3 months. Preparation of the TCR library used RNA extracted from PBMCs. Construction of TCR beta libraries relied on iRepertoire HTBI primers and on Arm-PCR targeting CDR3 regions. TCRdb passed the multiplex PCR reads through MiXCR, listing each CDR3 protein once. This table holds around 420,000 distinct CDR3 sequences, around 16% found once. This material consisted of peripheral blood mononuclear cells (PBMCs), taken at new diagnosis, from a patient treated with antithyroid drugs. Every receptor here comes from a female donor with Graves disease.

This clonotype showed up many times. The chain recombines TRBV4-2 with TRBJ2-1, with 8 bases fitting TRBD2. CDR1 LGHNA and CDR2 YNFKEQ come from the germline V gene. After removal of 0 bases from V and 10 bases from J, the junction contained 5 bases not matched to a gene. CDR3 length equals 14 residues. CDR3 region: CASSQEGTRHEQFF. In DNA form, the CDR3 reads TGTGCCAGCAGCCAAGAGGGGACTAGGCACGAGCAGTTCTTC.

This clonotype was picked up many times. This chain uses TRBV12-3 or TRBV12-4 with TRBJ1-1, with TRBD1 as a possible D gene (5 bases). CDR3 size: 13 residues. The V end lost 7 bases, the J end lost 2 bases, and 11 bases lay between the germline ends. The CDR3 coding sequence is TGTGCCAGCACCGGGACGGCTAACACTGAAGCTTTCTTT. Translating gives CASTGTANTEAFF.

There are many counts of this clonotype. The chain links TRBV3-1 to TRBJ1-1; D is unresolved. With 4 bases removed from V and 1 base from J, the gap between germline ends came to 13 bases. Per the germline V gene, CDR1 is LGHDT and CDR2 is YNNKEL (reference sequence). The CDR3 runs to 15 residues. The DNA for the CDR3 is TGTGCCAGCAGCCCGGTTCCCACAGAGAACACTGAAGCTTTCTTT. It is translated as CASSPVPTENTEAFF.

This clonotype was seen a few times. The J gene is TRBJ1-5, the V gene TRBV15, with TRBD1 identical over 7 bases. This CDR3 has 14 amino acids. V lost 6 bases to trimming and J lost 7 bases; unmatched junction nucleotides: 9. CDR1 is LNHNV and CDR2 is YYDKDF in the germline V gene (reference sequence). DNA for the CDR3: TGTGCCACCAGGAAAGACAGGGCGGGGCAGCCCCAGCATTTT. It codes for CATRKDRAGQPQHF.

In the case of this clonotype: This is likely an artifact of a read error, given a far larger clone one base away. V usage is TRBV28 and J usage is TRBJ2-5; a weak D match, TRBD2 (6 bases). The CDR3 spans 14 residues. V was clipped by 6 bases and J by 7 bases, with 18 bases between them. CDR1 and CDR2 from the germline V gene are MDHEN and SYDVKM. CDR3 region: CASRFSSGLRTQYF. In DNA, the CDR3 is TGTGCCAGCAGATTCTCAAGCGGGTTGAGGACCCAGTACTTC.

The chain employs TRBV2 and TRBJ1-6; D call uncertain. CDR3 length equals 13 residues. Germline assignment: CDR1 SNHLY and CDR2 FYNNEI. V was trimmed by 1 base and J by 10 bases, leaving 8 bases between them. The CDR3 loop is CASSEVVSSPLHF. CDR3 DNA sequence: TGTGCCAGCAGTGAAGTGGTCAGCTCACCCCTCCACTTT.

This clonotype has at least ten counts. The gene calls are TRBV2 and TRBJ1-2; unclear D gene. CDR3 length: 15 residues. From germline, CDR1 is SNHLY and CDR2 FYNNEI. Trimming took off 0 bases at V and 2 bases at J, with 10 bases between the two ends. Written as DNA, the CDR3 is TGTGCCAGCAGTGAAGCCCCGGGCGCAAACTATGGCTACACCTTC. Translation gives CASSEAPGANYGYTF.

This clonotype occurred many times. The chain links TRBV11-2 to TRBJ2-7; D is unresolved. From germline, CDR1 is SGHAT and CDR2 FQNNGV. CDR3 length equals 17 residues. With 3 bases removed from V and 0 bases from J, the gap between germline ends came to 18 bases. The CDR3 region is CASSFQGPTASSYEQYF. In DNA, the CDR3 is TGTGCCAGCAGCTTTCAAGGTCCTACAGCGAGCTCCTACGAGCAGTACTTC. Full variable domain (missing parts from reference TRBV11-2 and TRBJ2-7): EAGVAQSPRYKIIEKRQSVAFWCNPISGHATLYWYQQILGQGPKLLIQFQNNGVVDDSQLPKDRFSAERLKGVDSTLKIQPAKLEDSAVYLCASSFQGPTASSYEQYFGPGTRLTVT.